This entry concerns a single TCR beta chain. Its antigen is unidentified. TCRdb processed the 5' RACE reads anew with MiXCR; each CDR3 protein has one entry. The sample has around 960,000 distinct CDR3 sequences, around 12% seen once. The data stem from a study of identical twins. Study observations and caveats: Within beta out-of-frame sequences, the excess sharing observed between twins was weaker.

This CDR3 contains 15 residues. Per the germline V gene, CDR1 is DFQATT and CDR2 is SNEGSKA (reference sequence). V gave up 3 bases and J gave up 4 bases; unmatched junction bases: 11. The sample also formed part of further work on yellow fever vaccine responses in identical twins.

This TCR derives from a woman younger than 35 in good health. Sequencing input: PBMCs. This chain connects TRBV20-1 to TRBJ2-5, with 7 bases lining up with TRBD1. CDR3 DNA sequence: TGCAGTGCTAGGAAAAGACAGGGTGGTAGAGAGACCCAGTACTTC. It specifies CSARKRQGGRETQYF.